The T cell receptor beta chain described here comes from a study of T cell responses to AZD1222 COVID-19 vaccine. Germline loops: CDR1 SGDLS, CDR2 YYNGEE. The CDR3 spans 13 residues. The V gene lost 1 base and the J gene lost 7 bases, with 11 bases spanning the gap. Study results and limitations: Spike was spanned by vaccine-associated CD4 TCRs, which were dominant at 160-218 and 743-854.

Clones were read by immunoSEQ multiplex PCR, and TCRdb kept only the in-frame ones, dropping some. The table includes 77,000 or so clones, roughly nine tenths detected once. On this clone itself: Its antigen is currently unknown.

The sequences come from peripheral blood, collected on day 0 of AZD1222 vaccination. The chain recombines TRBV9 with TRBJ1-2; D uncertain. The clonotype originates from an adult in good health. CDR3 sequence (DNA): TGTGCCAGCAGCGTACCCCACAACGGTGGCTACACCTTC. This translates into CASSVPHNGGYTF. Supplemented by reference TRBV9 and TRBJ1-2, the full variable domain reads DSGVTQTPKHLITATGQRVTLRCSPRSGDLSVYWYQQSLDQGLQFLIQYYNGEERAKGNILERFSAQQFPDLHSELNLSSLELGDSALYFCASSVPHNGGYTFGSGTRLTVV.